Shown below are 22 T cell receptor beta chains from a single sample sequenced in a study of T cell changes during pregnancy in multiple sclerosis (dated by TCRdb to 2018 to 2020). The library was prepared using the immunoSEQ multiplex PCR assay. The clones in this table, taken by TCRdb from immuneACCESS, are in-frame only. Not every clone is retained; where verified, under half of the shortfall comes from an unresolved V gene, and the cause of the rest is unknown. For this sample there are tens of thousands of clones; 90% to 95% appear just once. The leading ten clones occupy around 1.8% of the sample. The sequences come from peripheral blood, collected after pregnancy. The receptors stem from a female donor in good health, enrolled as a control in a pregnancy study.

The chain joins TRBV28 to TRBJ2-3; 8 bases map to TRBD1. The CDR3 length is 12 residues. CDR1 and CDR2 from the germline V gene are MDHEN and SYDVKM. The V segment lost 8 bases and the J segment 3 bases; nucleotides outside the gene matches: 1. CDR3 sequence: CASDRGTDTQYF. CDR3 sequence (DNA): TGTGCCAGCGACAGGGGAACAGATACGCAGTATTTT.

About this clone itself: An end of the junction does not agree with germline; a read error may underlie this. The V gene is TRBV7-3, the J gene TRBJ2-7; D not resolved. CDR3 size: 13 residues. Germline values: CDR1 SGHTA, CDR2 FQGTGA. CDR3 sequence reads: CASSLTPGYEQYF. CDR3 bases: TGTGCCAGCAGCCTAACCCCCGGGTACGAGCAGTACTTC.

The chain has TRBV7-8 and TRBJ1-4, with D perhaps TRBD1 (6 bases). The V gene lost 1 base and the J gene lost 8 bases, with 17 bases spanning the gap. CDR1 and CDR2 from the germline V gene are SGHVS and FQNEAQ. This CDR3 has 16 amino acids. CDR3 DNA sequence: TGTGCCAGCAGCTTAGTGGGGGCTGTTGCGCCGGAAAAACTGTTTTTT. Translated, it gives CASSLVGAVAPEKLFF.

The count of this clone is one. V gene TRBV7-2 combines with J gene TRBJ2-3; TRBD2 agrees at 8 bases. The V and J ends lost 7 bases and 4 bases, in that order; junction bases with no gene match: 1. Per germline, CDR1 SGHTA and CDR2 FQGNSA. The CDR3 runs to 12 residues. CDR3 in DNA: TGTGCCAGCACCGGGGGGGCAGATACGCAGTATTTT. Its protein product is CASTGGADTQYF.

V gene TRBV5-8 combines with J gene TRBJ1-5; TRBD1 agrees at 8 bases. CDR1 is SGHTS, CDR2 YDEGEE, per germline. V was pared by 5 bases and J by 2 bases, with 6 bases of the junction left unmatched. This CDR3 spans 15 amino acids. Here the CDR3 DNA reads TGTGCCAGCAGTGCGGACAGGGTGCGCAATCAGCCCCAGCATTTT. Translation: CASSADRVRNQPQHF.

V and J are TRBV6-1 and TRBJ2-1, with 15 positions matching TRBD2. CDR3 size: 16 residues. V lost 4 bases and J lost 10; bases outside the gene matches: 8. Germline V lookup: CDR1 MNHNS, CDR2 SASEGT. CDR3 amino acids: CASSGGTSGGPWEQFF. Written as DNA, the CDR3 is TGTGCCAGCAGTGGCGGGACTAGCGGGGGGCCTTGGGAGCAGTTCTTC.

This sequence joins TRBV5-4 and TRBJ2-5, with D tentatively TRBD2 (6 bases). The V and J ends lost 0 bases and 2 bases respectively, with 8 bases between them. There are 14 residues in the CDR3. Per germline, CDR1 SGHNT and CDR2 YYREEE (reference sequence). CDR3 region: CASSLGGGQETQYF. The CDR3 bases are TGTGCCAGCAGCTTGGGTGGGGGGCAAGAGACCCAGTACTTC.

In its sample, this clone was seen once. The chain recombines TRBV7-9 with TRBJ1-1, with TRBD1 matching 8 bases. J gave up 5 bases and V 1 base, and 6 bases lay outside the gene matches. Germline V CDR1 and CDR2: SEHNR, FQNEAQ (reference sequence). This CDR3 spans 15 amino acids. CDR3 in DNA: TGTGCCAGCAGCTTAGGGGACAGGCCAGGGACTGAAGCTTTCTTT. This gives the protein CASSLGDRPGTEAFF.

This sequence joins TRBV6-6 and TRBJ1-6, with 7 bases aligning to TRBD1. Trimming cost V 9 bases and J 10 bases; bases outside gene matches: 9. CDR1 and CDR2 (germline): MNHNY, SVGAGI (reference sequence). The CDR3 consists of 13 residues. CDR3 coding DNA: TGTGCCAGTAACCGGGACAGTGGATCACCCCTCCACTTT. This sequence encodes CASNRDSGSPLHF.

V gene TRBV5-1 combines with J gene TRBJ2-7; TRBD1 aligns across 10 bases. Germline-derived CDR1 and CDR2 are SGHRS and YFSETQ. The CDR3 consists of 18 residues. Trimming cost V 7 bases and J 2 bases; bases outside gene matches: 18. The CDR3 DNA reads as TGCGCCAGCGGAAACCGGGACAGGGGATCAGCGTGGGCCTACGAGCAGTACTTC. Protein sequence: CASGNRDRGSAWAYEQYF.

V and J are TRBV27 and TRBJ2-7, with a possible D match to TRBD1 (6 bases). V lost 5 bases to trimming and J lost 4 bases, with 15 bases between them. The germline gives CDR1 MNHEY, CDR2 SMNVEV (reference sequence). The CDR3 is made up of 14 amino acids. The CDR3 DNA is TGTGCCAGCAGTGAAGGGGGAAGGGGTTACGAGCAGTACTTC. Protein: CASSEGGRGYEQYF.

This chain connects TRBV2 to TRBJ1-5; D unclear. Per germline, CDR1 SNHLY and CDR2 FYNNEI. The CDR3 extends over 14 amino acids. V lost 3 bases and J lost 11, with 17 bases in between. CDR3 loop: CASSEIADNQAQHF. Here the CDR3 DNA reads TGTGCCAGCAGTGAGATTGCAGACAACCAGGCCCAGCATTTT.

The V call is TRBV6-6, the J call TRBJ1-4; 9 nucleotides match TRBD1. Germline CDR1 MNHNY, CDR2 SVGAGI (reference sequence). There are 14 residues in the CDR3. The ends lost 7 bases at V and 8 bases at J; junction bases unmatched: 8. As DNA, the CDR3 is TGTGCCAGCACCGGGGGGACAGGGAGGGAAAAACTGTTTTTT. Its protein is CASTGGTGREKLFF.

In DNA form, the CDR3 reads TGCGCCAGCAGTCAATCCCAGGGGGTGGTTGGCTACACCTTC. The encoded protein is CASSQSQGVVGYTF. The chain uses TRBV23-1 and TRBJ1-2, with 7 bases that match TRBD1. TRBV23-1 is an ORF; its function is uncertain. This CDR3 is 14 amino acids long. The trim removed 0 bases at V and 7 bases at J, leaving 5 bases unmatched.

The rearrangement joins TRBV2 to TRBJ1-1; unclear D gene. Germline-derived CDR1 and CDR2 are SNHLY and FYNNEI. CDR3 length: 14 residues. V shed 2 bases and J shed 0 bases, with 7 bases lying between them. CDR3 nucleotide sequence: TGTGCCAGCAGTGAATCAATCATGAACACTGAAGCTTTCTTT. Its protein product is CASSESIMNTEAFF.

The rearrangement uses TRBV7-9 and TRBJ2-5; D is uncertain. V lost 5 bases and J lost 5, with 9 bases in between. The CDR3 length is 12 residues. Germline V gene lookup returns CDR1 SEHNR and CDR2 FQNEAQ (reference sequence). The CDR3 bases are TGTGCCAGCAGCCTTCGAGATGAGACCCAGTACTTC. This codes for CASSLRDETQYF.

The chain links TRBV28 to TRBJ1-1; possibly TRBD1 for D (5 bases). V was shortened by 8 bases and J by 2 bases, with 12 bases between the two germline ends. Germline CDR1 reads MDHEN; CDR2 reads SYDVKM. CDR3 length: 13 residues. This CDR3 is CASGQGLNTEAFF. CDR3 DNA sequence: TGTGCCAGCGGGCAGGGATTAAACACTGAAGCTTTCTTT.

This clone appeared a single time. The chain employs TRBV7-8 and TRBJ1-1, with D perhaps matching TRBD1 (6 bases). The CDR3 is made up of 13 amino acids. With 5 bases removed from V and 9 bases from J, the gap between germline ends came to 16 bases. Germline lookup yields CDR1 SGHVS and CDR2 FQNEAQ. The CDR3 DNA is TGTGCCAGCAGCCCGCCAGGTTGGGGGCAAGCTTTCTTT. The encoded protein is CASSPPGWGQAFF.

The chain joins TRBV10-3 to TRBJ1-2; TRBD1 matches 12 bases. V shed 5 bases, J shed 4 bases, and the junction held 8 bases outside the gene matches. The CDR3 has 16 amino acids. CDR1 is ENHRY, CDR2 SYGVKD, per germline. CDR3 DNA: TGTGCCATCAGTCAGGGACAGGGGGCGATTGGCTATGGCTACACCTTC. This gives the protein CAISQGQGAIGYGYTF.

The chain has TRBV9 and TRBJ1-1; possibly TRBD1 for D (6 bases). Trimming removed 0 bases at V and 4 bases at J, with 19 bases between. In germline, CDR1 is SGDLS, CDR2 YYNGEE. CDR3 length: 17 amino acids. CDR3 protein: CASSVVAGTWPSTEAFF. The DNA of the CDR3 is TGTGCCAGCAGCGTAGTGGCAGGGACATGGCCGAGCACTGAAGCTTTCTTT.

The gene calls are TRBV7-8 and TRBJ2-3; D is unresolved. CDR1 SGHVS and CDR2 FQNEAQ come from the germline V gene. The CDR3 contains 15 residues. Trimming shortened V by 5 bases and J by 4 bases, and 16 bases separated the two germline ends. CDR3 sequence (DNA): TGTGCCAGCAGCCCCGGTTCCCTCTTCGCAGATACGCAGTATTTT. This sequence encodes CASSPGSLFADTQYF.

V and J are TRBV28 and TRBJ1-2; 12 bases map to TRBD1. The CDR3 totals 17 residues. V trimming: 6 bases; J trimming: 2 bases; junction bases outside the gene matches: 10. CDR1 MDHEN and CDR2 SYDVKM come from the germline V gene. The CDR3 region is CASRTGQGARGNYGYTF. The CDR3 nucleotides read TGTGCCAGCAGAACGGGACAGGGGGCGCGAGGAAACTATGGCTACACCTTC.